A single sample is the source of the 24 T cell receptor beta chains below, sequenced in a study of tumor-infiltrating lymphocytes in primary liver carcinoma. Unsorted whole blood served as the source of blood RNA, and germline DNA was extracted as well. TCR beta cDNA came from about 500 ng total RNA, primed with a constant-region primer. What produced the TCR beta libraries was three nested multiplex PCR rounds using slightly modified ARM-PCR. Primers for the first two PCR rounds were TRBV1-TRBV30 forward primers and a C-beta reverse primer (roughly 10 cycles per round). TCRdb ran MiXCR on the multiplex PCR reads and lists one entry per CDR3 protein. The table lists 300,000 to 400,000 distinct CDR3 sequences, over 55% of them singletons. Sequenced: peripheral blood. These receptor sequences come from a man in his forties or fifties with primary liver carcinoma and hepatitis B virus infection.

Details on this clonotype: A read error may account for a junction end that differs from germline. This rearrangement joins TRBV11-2 to TRBJ1-4; no clear D. Germline CDR1 SGHAT, CDR2 FQNNGV. This CDR3 has 15 residues. The CDR3 loop is CASSVTVSTNERLFF. CDR3 bases: TGTGCCAGCAGCGTCACAGTTTCTACTAATGAAAGACTGTTTTTT.

This rearrangement joins TRBV7-8 to TRBJ2-3; TRBD2 aligns across 9 bases. Germline lookup yields CDR1 SGHVS and CDR2 FQNEAQ. The CDR3 length is 18 residues. V gave up 5 bases and J gave up 0 bases; unmatched junction bases: 12. CDR3 in amino acids: CASSPRLAVDSSTDTQYF. CDR3 DNA sequence: TGTGCCAGCAGCCCTAGACTAGCGGTAGACTCTAGCACAGATACGCAGTATTTT.

This clonotype was seen more than once but under ten times. The J gene is TRBJ2-7, the V gene TRBV5-4; TRBD2 agrees at 7 bases. The ends lost 5 bases at V and 2 bases at J; junction bases unmatched: 10. The CDR3 totals 15 residues. Germline lookup yields CDR1 SGHNT and CDR2 YYREEE (reference sequence). CDR3 sequence (DNA): TGTGCCAGCAGTCTGGGGCGGGAGACGCCCTACGAGCAGTACTTC. It translates to CASSLGRETPYEQYF.

V is TRBV18 and J is TRBJ1-1, with a possible D match to TRBD1 (6 bases). CDR1 and CDR2 (germline): KGHSH, LQKENI. V gave up 3 bases and J gave up 1 base, with 12 bases separating them. The CDR3 is 15 residues long. The CDR3 bases are TGTGCCAGCTCACCTCGGACAGCCCAGAACACTGAAGCTTTCTTT. Translation: CASSPRTAQNTEAFF.

On this clonotype itself: The CDR3 carries no conserved terminal phenylalanine or tryptophan, so it likely arises from a read error. This chain links TRBV14 with TRBJ2-1; no firm D call. The CDR3 has 14 residues. CDR1 is SGHDN, CDR2 FVKESK, per germline. V dropped 2 bases and J dropped 9 bases, with 14 bases sitting between them. The CDR3 DNA follows: TGTGCCAGCAGCCAATCTTATATCTCGGGTGAGCAGTTCTCC. As protein: CASSQSYISGEQFS.

The chain joins TRBV30 to TRBJ1-1; D remains unclear. The CDR3 has 12 amino acids. Germline CDR1 reads GTSNPN; CDR2 reads SVGIG (reference sequence). Trimming stripped 5 bases from V and 1 base from J, with 8 bases between. CDR3 residues: CAWAKKNTEAFF. The CDR3 region has the DNA TGTGCCTGGGCCAAAAAGAACACTGAAGCTTTCTTT.

This clonotype showed up many times. The gene calls are TRBV6-1 and TRBJ1-1; 9 bases match TRBD1. Germline-derived CDR1 and CDR2 are MNHNS and SASEGT. V gave up 7 bases and J gave up 1 base; unmatched junction bases: 4. This CDR3 comprises 14 residues. The CDR3: CASMRGQGNTEAFF. CDR3 DNA sequence: TGTGCCAGCATGAGGGGACAGGGGAACACTGAAGCTTTCTTT.

Worth noting for this clonotype: A much more abundant neighbour one base away suggests this may be a read error. This chain links TRBV6-5 with TRBJ2-1, with 8 bases identical to TRBD2. CDR1 MNHEY and CDR2 SVGAGI come from the germline V gene. This CDR3 contains 13 residues. In DNA form, the CDR3 reads TGTGCCAGCAGTCCCGGGACTAGATCCTCGTGGGTCTTC. It codes for CASSPGTRSSWVF.

The V gene is TRBV28, the J gene TRBJ1-5, with 7 bases lining up with TRBD1. This CDR3 spans 16 amino acids. V lost 5 bases, J lost 8 bases, and 15 bases stayed unmatched. In germline, CDR1 is MDHEN, CDR2 SYDVKM. The CDR3, as DNA: TGTGCCAGCAGTACCCGACAGGGTACGATTCCCAAGCCCCAGCATTTT. It translates to CASSTRQGTIPKPQHF.

With respect to this clonotype: A read error may produce the germline difference seen at one junction end. The chain couples TRBV6-2 or TRBV6-3 to TRBJ2-1, with TRBD2 identical over 7 bases. CDR3 length: 14 residues. Per the germline V gene, CDR1 is MNHEY and CDR2 is SVGEGT. The CDR3 sequence is CASSRTRGYNEQFF. For the CDR3, the DNA is TGTGCTAGCAGCCGGACTAGAGGCTACAATGAGCAGTTCTTC.

Notes on this clonotype: A read error may produce the germline difference seen at one junction end. V is TRBV11-1 and J is TRBJ2-2, with D maybe TRBD2 (6 bases). The germline CDR1 and CDR2 sequences are SGHAT and FQDESV (reference sequence). The CDR3 length is 16 residues. CDR3: CACSLLRGSNTVELFF. The CDR3 DNA sequence: TGTGCCTGCAGCTTACTGCGGGGTTCGAACACCGTGGAGCTGTTTTTT.

This clonotype was recorded at least ten times. The gene calls are TRBV29-1 and TRBJ1-1; no firm D call. V gave up 4 bases and J gave up 1 base, with 13 bases separating them. CDR1 and CDR2 from the germline V gene are SQVTM and ANQGSEA. The CDR3 has 14 residues. The CDR3 sequence: CSVAKTWENTEAFF. In DNA form, the CDR3 reads TGCAGCGTTGCGAAAACGTGGGAGAACACTGAAGCTTTCTTT.

In the case of this clonotype: A read error may produce the germline difference seen at one junction end. The chain links TRBV29-1 to TRBJ2-5; perhaps TRBD1 as D (7 bases). The germline gives CDR1 SQVTM, CDR2 ANQGSEA. This CDR3 has 11 residues. The CDR3 region is CGGNAGGTQCF. The CDR3 DNA reads TGCGGAGGAAATGCAGGGGGGACCCAGTGCTTC.

Of note for this clonotype: Since a much larger clone is just one base distant, this may be a read error. CDR3 DNA sequence: TGTGCCAGCAGTGCGGACACCACGCTAGGGGAGCAGTACTTC. Translation gives CASSADTTLGEQYF. The genes are TRBV6-1 and TRBJ2-7; D possibly corresponds to TRBD1 (5 bases). Germline values: CDR1 MNHNS, CDR2 SASEGT. The CDR3 runs 14 residues. Trimming left V 4 bases short and J 7 bases short, with 17 bases between.

This CDR3 is CASSINRGSIEQFF. The DNA for the CDR3 is TGTGCCAGCAGTATTAACAGGGGCAGCATTGAGCAGTTCTTC. The rearrangement joins TRBV12-3 or TRBV12-4 to TRBJ2-1, with TRBD1 identical over 7 bases. This CDR3 contains 14 residues. With V trimmed by 5 bases and J by 9 bases, 10 bases remained unmatched.

A note on this clonotype: The CDR3 ends on some other residue instead of the conserved phenylalanine or tryptophan, so this is likely a read error. The chain combines TRBV11-1 with TRBJ2-5; D is unresolved. The CDR3 sequence is 16 residues long. The germline V gene encodes CDR1 SGHAT and CDR2 FQDESV (reference sequence). With 2 bases removed from V and 0 bases from J, the gap between germline ends came to 13 bases. As DNA, the CDR3 is TGTGCCAGCAGCTTAAGACATGCCCTGTACCAAGAGACCCAGTACTCC. Protein product: CASSLRHALYQETQYS.

In this sample, this clonotype turned up once. The chain joins TRBV21-1 to TRBJ2-3; the table's D call, TRBD2, was not checked against the DNA. TRBV21-1 is classified as a pseudogene. CDR3 length equals 19 residues. The CDR3 region is CASSARTSGRAEFTDTQYF. For the CDR3, the DNA is TGTGCCAGCAGCGCTCGGACTAGCGGGAGGGCAGAGTTCACAGATACGCAGTATTTT.

On this clonotype: With a much larger clone just one base away, this may be a read error. The V call is TRBV6-1, the J call TRBJ1-1; D gene ambiguous. Germline V lookup: CDR1 MNHNS, CDR2 SASEGT. The CDR3 runs 11 residues. The CDR3 sequence is CASSANIEAFF. For the CDR3, the DNA is TGTGCCAGCAGTGCTAACATTGAAGCTTTCTTT.

The rearrangement links TRBV5-1 to TRBJ2-7; D is undetermined. In germline, CDR1 is SGHRS, CDR2 YFSETQ. V lost 0 bases and J 8 bases, leaving 9 bases between the germline ends. The length of the CDR3 is 12 residues. CDR3 amino acids: CASSLDAYKQYF. The CDR3 coding sequence is TGCGCCAGCAGCTTGGATGCCTATAAGCAGTACTTC.

Remarks on this clonotype: One end of the junction varies from germline; a read error may be responsible. The V and J genes are TRBV5-1 and TRBJ2-1; D remains unclear. The V gene's germline CDR1 is SGHRS and CDR2 YFSETQ. The CDR3 extends over 15 amino acids. The DNA of the CDR3 is TGCGCCAGCAGCTTGGGAAGCCTAGTTTCCGAGGAGCAATTCTTC. Its protein product is CASSLGSLVSEEQFF.

Turning to this clonotype: This may come from a read error, since a much larger clone is one base off. The chain has TRBV29-1 and TRBJ2-1; perhaps TRBD2 as D (6 bases). Germline CDR1 SQVTM, CDR2 ANQGSEA. V was clipped by 3 bases and J by 6 bases, with 12 bases between them. CDR3 length: 13 amino acids. The DNA of the CDR3 is TGCAGCGTTGAGCTCGGGACTCGCAATGAGCAGTTCTTC. The encoded protein is CSVELGTRNEQFF.

For this clonotype: A much more abundant neighbour one base away suggests this may be a read error. This chain uses TRBV4-1 with TRBJ2-2; D unclear. Germline loops: CDR1 MGHRA, CDR2 YSYEKL. The length of the CDR3 is 14 residues. Trimming stripped 0 bases from V and 7 bases from J, with 9 bases between. The CDR3 protein is CASSQEGWNGELFF. The CDR3 nucleotides are TGCGCCAGCAGCCAAGAAGGTTGGAACGGGGAGCTGTTTTTT.

This clonotype has just a few counts. The rearrangement uses TRBV6-2 or TRBV6-3 and TRBJ2-3; TRBD2 agrees at 8 bases. This CDR3 has 15 amino acids. Germline V gene data show CDR1 as MNHEY and CDR2 as SVGEGT. The V segment lost 7 bases and the J segment 1 base; nucleotides outside the gene matches: 7. The CDR3 loop reads CASTHRREGTDTQYF. CDR3 DNA: TGTGCCAGCACCCACAGGCGGGAGGGCACAGATACGCAGTATTTT.

This clonotype was detected a few times. The V gene is TRBV6-1, the J gene TRBJ2-2; weak D call: TRBD2 (6 bases). CDR3 length equals 16 residues. Germline values: CDR1 MNHNS, CDR2 SASEGT. The germline V and J ends were trimmed by 7 bases and 5 bases, with 20 bases remaining between them. The DNA for the CDR3 is TGTGCCAGCACTTTCGGGGGAGGCCGGGAGACCGGGGAGCTGTTTTTT. Amino acid sequence: CASTFGGGRETGELFF.